The clone carrying this TCR beta chain has only a few counts. Its antigen is not known. These data originate in a study of radiotherapy plus CTLA-4 blockade in lung cancer. Overall study context: Disease control was achieved by just over 30% of patients, and objective responses by about 19%.

Study-level results: Clones derived from tumor TCRs expanded in blood after radiotherapy plus ipilimumab. In blood, early T cell clone dynamics reportedly predicted response best, together with interferon-beta.

TCRdb's copy holds only in-frame clones and misses some; the assay was immunoSEQ multiplex PCR. The sample has 40,000 or so clones, just over 85% seen once. V dropped 7 bases and J dropped 0 bases, with 15 bases sitting between them. This CDR3 spans 15 amino acids. Germline V gene sequence: CDR1 SNHLY, CDR2 FYNNEI. The specimen comprised peripheral blood, sampled from a patient treated with radiotherapy plus ipilimumab. This rearrangement joins TRBV2 to TRBJ2-5, with unresolved D. This TCR derives from a human donor with non-small cell lung cancer whose response to radiotherapy plus ipilimumab could not be evaluated. CDR3 region: CASNWAAEYQETQYF. The CDR3 DNA is TGTGCCAGCAATTGGGCAGCCGAGTACCAAGAGACCCAGTACTTC. Full variable domain (missing parts from reference TRBV2 and TRBJ2-5): EPEVTQTPSHQVTQMGQEVILRCVPISNHLYFYWYRQILGQKVEFLVSFYNNEISEKSEIFDDQFSVERPDGSNFTLKIRSTKLEDSAMYFCASNWAAEYQETQYFGPGTRLLVL.